This TCR beta chain came from a study of blood T cell repertoires in COVID-19. The overall study: In each case, the material was cDNA or gDNA derived from T cells, B-cell-depleted T cells, or PBMCs.

Some clones are missing from TCRdb's copy, which holds only in-frame ones; the method was immunoSEQ multiplex PCR. The sample includes about 73,000 clones, nearly 90% of them seen just once. The CDR3 totals 15 residues. With 0 bases clipped from V and 7 bases from J, the junction kept 8 bases outside the gene matches. Germline CDR1 is SEHNR and CDR2 is FQNEAQ (reference sequence). The chain employs TRBV7-9 and TRBJ1-2, with TRBD1 matching over 7 bases. The sequenced sample consisted of peripheral blood. This TCR was recovered from a man aged 80 or over with acute or convalescent COVID-19. The CDR3 here is CASSLAGTATGGYTF. The CDR3 DNA reads as TGTGCCAGCAGCTTAGCCGGGACAGCCACTGGTGGCTACACCTTC.